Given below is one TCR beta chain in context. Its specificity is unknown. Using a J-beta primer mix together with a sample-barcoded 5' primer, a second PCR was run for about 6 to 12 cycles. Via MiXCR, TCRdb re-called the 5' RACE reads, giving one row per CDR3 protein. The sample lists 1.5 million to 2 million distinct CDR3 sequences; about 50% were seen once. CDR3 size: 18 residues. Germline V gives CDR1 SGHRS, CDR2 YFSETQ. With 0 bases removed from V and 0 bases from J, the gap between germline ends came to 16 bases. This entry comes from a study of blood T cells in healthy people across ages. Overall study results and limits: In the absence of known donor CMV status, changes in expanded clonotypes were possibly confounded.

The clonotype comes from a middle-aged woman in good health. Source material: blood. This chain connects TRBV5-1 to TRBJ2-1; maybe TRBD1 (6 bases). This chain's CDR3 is CASSLDRVRASSYNEQFF. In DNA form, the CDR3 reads TGCGCCAGCAGCTTGGACAGGGTACGTGCGAGCTCCTACAATGAGCAGTTCTTC.